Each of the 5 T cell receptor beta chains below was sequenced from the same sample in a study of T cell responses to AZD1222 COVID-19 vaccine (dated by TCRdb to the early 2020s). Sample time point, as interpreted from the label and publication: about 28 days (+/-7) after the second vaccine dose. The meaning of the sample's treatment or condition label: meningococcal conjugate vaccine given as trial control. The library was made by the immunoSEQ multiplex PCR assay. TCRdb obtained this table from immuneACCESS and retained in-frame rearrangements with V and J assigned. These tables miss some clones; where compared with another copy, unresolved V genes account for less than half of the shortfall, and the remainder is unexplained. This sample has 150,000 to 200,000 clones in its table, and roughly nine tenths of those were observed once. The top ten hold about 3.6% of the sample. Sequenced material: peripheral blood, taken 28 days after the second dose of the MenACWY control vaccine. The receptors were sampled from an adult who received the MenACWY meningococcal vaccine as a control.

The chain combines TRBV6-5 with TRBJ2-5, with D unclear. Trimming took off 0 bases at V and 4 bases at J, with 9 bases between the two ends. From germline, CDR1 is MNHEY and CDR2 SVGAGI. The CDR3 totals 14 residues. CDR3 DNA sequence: TGTGCCAGCAGTTACTCGGCTAGTGGAGAGACCCAGTACTTC. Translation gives CASSYSASGETQYF.

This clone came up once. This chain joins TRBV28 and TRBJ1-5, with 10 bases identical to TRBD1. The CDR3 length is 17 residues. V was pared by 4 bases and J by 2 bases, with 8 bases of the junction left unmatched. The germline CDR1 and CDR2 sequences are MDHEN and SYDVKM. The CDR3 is CASSSRTGGKGNQPQHF. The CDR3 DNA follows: TGTGCCAGCAGTTCAAGGACAGGGGGAAAGGGCAATCAGCCCCAGCATTTT.

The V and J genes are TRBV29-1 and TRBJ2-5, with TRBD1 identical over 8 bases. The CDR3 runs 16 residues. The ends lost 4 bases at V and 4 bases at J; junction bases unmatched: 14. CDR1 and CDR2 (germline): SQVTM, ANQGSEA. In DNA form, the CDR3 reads TGCAGCGTTGGACCGGGACAGGCGATACTAGGAGAGACCCAGTACTTC. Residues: CSVGPGQAILGETQYF.

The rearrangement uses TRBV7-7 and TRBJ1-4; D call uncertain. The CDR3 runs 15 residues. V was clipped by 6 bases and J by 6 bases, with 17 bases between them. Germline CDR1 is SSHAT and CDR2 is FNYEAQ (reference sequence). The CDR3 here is CASSRSGGLDEKLFF. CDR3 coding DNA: TGTGCCAGCAGTCGTAGTGGCGGTCTAGATGAAAAACTGTTTTTT.

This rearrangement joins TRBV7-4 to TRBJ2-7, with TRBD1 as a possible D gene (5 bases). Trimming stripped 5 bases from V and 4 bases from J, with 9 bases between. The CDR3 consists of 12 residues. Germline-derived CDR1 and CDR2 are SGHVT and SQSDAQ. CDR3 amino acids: CASSAGPYEQYF. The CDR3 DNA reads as TGTGCCAGCAGCGCAGGGCCGTACGAGCAGTACTTC.